The subject of this entry is one T cell receptor beta chain. Only in-frame clones appear in the TCRdb table, and some are missing; sequencing was by immunoSEQ multiplex PCR. The sample has some 760,000 clones; approximately 83% are singletons. This entry comes from a study of shared T cell receptors in the human thymus. V was pared by 4 bases and J by 6 bases, with 9 bases of the junction left unmatched. The CDR3 consists of 15 residues. Germline V gene sequence: CDR1 MNHNS, CDR2 SASEGT. These data also formed part of another study, on human thymus T cells. That work states: All donors were healthy Finnish infants who were undergoing corrective surgery to treat congenital heart defects. Resections from corrective heart surgery supplied the thymus tissue. Thymic and blood repertoires seemed to favor certain V and J genes. Thymic TCR repertoires of unrelated people reportedly overlapped highly.

The sample taken for sequencing was thymocytes. V and J are TRBV6-1 and TRBJ2-1, with TRBD1 matching 7 bases. The receptor was derived from a girl in the first two years of life with a congenital heart defect. The CDR3 spells CASSGKGAKANEQFF. The CDR3 region has the DNA TGTGCCAGCAGTGGCAAGGGGGCGAAAGCCAATGAGCAGTTCTTC.